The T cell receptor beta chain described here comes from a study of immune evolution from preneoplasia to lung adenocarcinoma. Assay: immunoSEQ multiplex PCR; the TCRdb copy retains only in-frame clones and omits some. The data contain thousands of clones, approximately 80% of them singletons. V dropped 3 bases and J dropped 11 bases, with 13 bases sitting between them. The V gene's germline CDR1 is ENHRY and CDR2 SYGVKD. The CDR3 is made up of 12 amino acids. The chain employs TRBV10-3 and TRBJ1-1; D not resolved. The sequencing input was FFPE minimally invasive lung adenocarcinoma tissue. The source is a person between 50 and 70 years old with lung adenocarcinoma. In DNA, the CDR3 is TGTGCCATCAGTGAAAATCCTACCGAGGCTTTCTTT. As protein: CAISENPTEAFF.